The source of this TCR beta chain is a study of T-cell reconstitution after alpha-beta-depleted transplantation in children. CDR3 length equals 14 residues. CDR1 is MNHEY and CDR2 is SVGEGT in the germline V gene. Trimming took 3 bases from V and 2 from J, leaving 9 bases between them. During its preparation, the TCRbeta library received unique molecular identifiers. MiXCR, run by TCRdb on the PCR reads, gives a single entry per CDR3 protein. The sample holds around 370,000 distinct CDR3 sequences, about a tenth seen once. The rearrangement uses TRBV6-2 or TRBV6-3 and TRBJ2-3, with D unresolved. The source is a human donor who donated a stem cell graft to a child with acute lymphoblastic leukemia. The starting material was PBMCs from the stem cell graft donor, obtained from the stem cell graft. Here the CDR3 DNA reads TGTGCCAGCAGTTATATGGAGACCACAGATACGCAGTATTTT. It translates to CASSYMETTDTQYF.